The 26 T cell receptor beta chains given below trace back to one sample, sequenced in a study of STAT5B mutations in CD4+ large granular lymphocyte leukemia. Sequenced by immunoSEQ multiplex PCR; TCRdb stores in-frame clones only, minus some. This repertoire shows 25,000 to 40,000 clones, 81% found once; its top ten account for 3.5% to 5%. Sequencing was done on a sample of CD4+ T cells from blood buffy coats. Every receptor here comes from a human donor in good health.

This chain links TRBV5-4 with TRBJ2-7; 7 bases line up with TRBD2. CDR1 is SGHNT and CDR2 is YYREEE in the germline V gene (reference sequence). The V and J ends lost 4 bases and 6 bases, in that order; junction bases with no gene match: 13. CDR3 length: 15 residues. CDR3 protein: CASSPGGTPGGEQYF. CDR3 sequence (DNA): TGTGCCAGCAGCCCCGGGGGAACCCCGGGGGGCGAGCAGTACTTC.

This clone has a handful of counts. CDR3 loop: CASSPGQAIGELFF. In DNA, the CDR3 is TGTGCCAGCTCACCCGGACAGGCGATCGGGGAGCTGTTTTTT. V gene TRBV18 combines with J gene TRBJ2-2, with 7 positions matching TRBD1. J lost 7 bases, V lost 3 bases, and 5 bases had no gene match. The CDR3 runs to 14 residues. Germline CDR1 and CDR2: KGHSH and LQKENI.

The chain couples TRBV5-4 to TRBJ2-2, with 11 bases aligning to TRBD2. The CDR3 extends over 17 amino acids. Looked up from germline, CDR1 is SGHNT and CDR2 is YYREEE (reference sequence). V lost 0 bases and J lost 2; bases outside the gene matches: 3. Here the CDR3 reads CASSLGSGRANTGELFF. CDR3 in DNA: TGTGCCAGCAGCTTGGGTAGCGGGAGGGCCAACACCGGGGAGCTGTTTTTT.

This chain connects TRBV4-2 to TRBJ2-1; D possibly corresponds to TRBD2 (6 bases). Germline V CDR1 and CDR2: LGHNA, YNFKEQ. Trimming removed 3 bases at V and 4 bases at J, with 19 bases between. This CDR3 has 17 residues. The CDR3 sequence: CASSQYTGGPIYNEQFF. The DNA of the CDR3 is TGTGCCAGCAGCCAGTATACCGGGGGTCCAATTTACAATGAGCAGTTCTTC.

The V and J genes are TRBV2 and TRBJ1-1, with 8 bases fitting TRBD1. The ends lost 8 bases at V and 2 bases at J; junction bases unmatched: 4. The germline CDR1 and CDR2 sequences are SNHLY and FYNNEI. The CDR3 loop spans 13 amino acids. CDR3 coding DNA: TGTGCCAGCGCGGGACAGGTTAACACTGAAGCTTTCTTT. Protein: CASAGQVNTEAFF.

This chain uses TRBV6-6 with TRBJ2-2, with TRBD1 matching over 9 bases. The V segment lost 7 bases and the J segment 2 bases; nucleotides outside the gene matches: 8. The CDR3 loop spans 16 amino acids. Per the germline V gene, CDR1 is MNHNY and CDR2 is SVGAGI (reference sequence). The CDR3 sequence is CASIFRDRVNTGELFF. CDR3 coding DNA: TGTGCCAGCATTTTCCGGGACAGGGTAAACACCGGGGAGCTGTTTTTT.

The V gene is TRBV7-9, the J gene TRBJ1-2; no clear D. The CDR3 runs 12 residues. The germline V and J ends were trimmed by 2 bases and 10 bases, with 11 bases remaining between them. CDR1 is SEHNR and CDR2 is FQNEAQ in the germline V gene (reference sequence). The CDR3 DNA follows: TGTGCCAGCAGCTTACACCGAGCTGACTACACCTTC. Its translation is CASSLHRADYTF.

This clone came up once. The rearrangement uses TRBV5-4 and TRBJ2-3; D tentatively fits TRBD1 or TRBD2 (5 bases each). This CDR3 comprises 15 residues. The V end lost 2 bases, the J end lost 2 bases, and 12 bases lay between the germline ends. CDR1 and CDR2 (germline): SGHNT, YYREEE (reference sequence). Written as DNA, the CDR3 is TGTGCCAGCAGCTTCCGGGACCATCCCACAGATACGCAGTATTTT. This translates into CASSFRDHPTDTQYF.

The J gene is TRBJ2-3, the V gene TRBV7-9; possible D gene TRBD1, 11 bases. The CDR3 extends over 19 amino acids. Trimming took off 5 bases at V and 7 bases at J, with 31 bases between the two ends. Per germline, CDR1 SEHNR and CDR2 FQNEAQ (reference sequence). CDR3 residues: CASSKWTGGMASGRNTQYF. The CDR3, as DNA: TGTGCCAGCAGCAAATGGACAGGGGGCATGGCTAGCGGGAGAAATACGCAGTATTTT. The full variable domain, with the rest looked up from reference TRBV7-9 and TRBJ2-3, is DTGVSQNPRHKITKRGQNVTFRCDPISEHNRLYWYRQTLGQGPEFLTYFQNEAQLEKSRLLSDRFSAERPKGSFSTLEIQRTEQGDSAMYLCASSKWTGGMASGRNTQYFGPGTRLTVL.

The gene calls are TRBV5-4 and TRBJ2-1, with D possibly TRBD2 on 7 matching bases. V was cut by 6 bases and J by 5 bases, with 15 bases left in between. Germline-derived CDR1 and CDR2 are SGHNT and YYREEE (reference sequence). This CDR3 is 14 amino acids long. This chain's CDR3 is CASTLGGPHNEQFF. The CDR3 region has the DNA TGTGCCAGCACCCTCGGGGGGCCTCACAATGAGCAGTTCTTC. Based on the CDR3 plus reference TRBV5-4 and TRBJ2-1, the full variable domain is ETGVTQSPTHLIKTRGQQVTLRCSSQSGHNTVSWYQQALGQGPQFIFQYYREEENGRGNFPPRFSGLQFPNYSSELNVNALELDDSALYLCASTLGGPHNEQFFGPGTRLTVL.

This clone has only one observation. This chain joins TRBV28 and TRBJ2-1; no clear D. Germline loops: CDR1 MDHEN, CDR2 SYDVKM. Deletions cut 2 bases from V and 10 bases from J, with 9 bases between. The CDR3 is 12 amino acids. The CDR3 sequence is CASSLGRKEQFF. DNA for the CDR3: TGTGCCAGCAGTTTAGGCAGGAAGGAGCAGTTCTTC. Looking up the rest from reference TRBV28 and TRBJ2-1 gives the full variable domain: DVKVTQSSRYLVKRTGEKVFLECVQDMDHENMFWYRQDPGLGLRLIYFSYDVKMKEKGDIPEGYSVSREKKERFSLILESASTNQTSMYLCASSLGRKEQFFGPGTRLTVL.

The V and J genes are TRBV6-1 and TRBJ1-2; D possibly corresponds to TRBD1 (5 bases). CDR3 length equals 15 residues. Germline-derived CDR1 and CDR2 are MNHNS and SASEGT. The V end was cut by 5 bases, the J end by 3 bases, with 16 bases between. CDR3 residues: CASSPAVGDYYGYTF. The CDR3 nucleotides read TGTGCCAGCAGTCCCGCGGTGGGGGATTACTATGGCTACACCTTC.

This chain connects TRBV18 to TRBJ2-7; 7 bases match TRBD1. V gave up 0 bases and J gave up 3 bases; unmatched junction bases: 8. Germline values: CDR1 KGHSH, CDR2 LQKENI. The CDR3 covers 16 residues. The CDR3: CASSPPTGTDHYEQYF. CDR3 bases: TGTGCCAGCTCACCACCCACCGGGACAGATCACTACGAGCAGTACTTC.

This clone was counted once. The rearrangement uses TRBV2 and TRBJ2-2, with TRBD2 matching 8 bases. CDR1 SNHLY and CDR2 FYNNEI come from the germline V gene. After removal of 5 bases from V and 0 bases from J, the junction contained 5 bases not matched to a gene. The CDR3 sequence is 16 residues long. The CDR3 reads CASSRHGGANTGELFF. CDR3 nucleotides: TGTGCCAGCAGTCGACACGGGGGGGCGAACACCGGGGAGCTGTTTTTT.

The CDR3 DNA reads as TGTGCCAGCAGTTTACAGCGGTACGCCGGGGAGCTGTTTTTT. This translates into CASSLQRYAGELFF. The genes are TRBV7-3 and TRBJ2-2; TRBD2 is a possible D gene (5 bases). CDR3 length: 14 residues. Germline CDR1 SGHTA, CDR2 FQGTGA. The ends were cut back, 6 bases at V and 6 bases at J, with 14 bases in the middle.

V usage is TRBV5-4 and J usage is TRBJ2-3; 8 bases agree with TRBD2. Per germline, CDR1 SGHNT and CDR2 YYREEE (reference sequence). The CDR3 is made up of 16 amino acids. J was trimmed by 6 bases and V by 2 bases; bases with no gene match: 11. The CDR3 nucleotides read TGTGCCAGCAGCTTCCGAGCGGGGGCCGTGGGGGATACGCAGTATTTT. Protein sequence: CASSFRAGAVGDTQYF.

This rearrangement joins TRBV19 to TRBJ2-1; 10 bases map to TRBD2. J lost 7 bases, V lost 5 bases, and 5 bases had no gene match. Germline loops: CDR1 LNHDA, CDR2 SQIVND (reference sequence). The length of the CDR3 is 14 residues. The CDR3 DNA reads as TGTGCCAGTAGTGTTAGCGGGAGGCTTAATGAGCAGTTCTTC. Protein sequence: CASSVSGRLNEQFF.

The chain carries TRBV5-1 and TRBJ1-1; 8 nucleotides agree with TRBD1. J was trimmed by 2 bases and V by 1 base; bases with no gene match: 10. Germline V CDR1 and CDR2: SGHRS, YFSETQ. This CDR3 region has 17 residues. The CDR3 sequence: CASSLSPRGRLNTEAFF. The CDR3 DNA is TGCGCCAGCAGCTTGTCCCCCAGGGGGCGTCTTAACACTGAAGCTTTCTTT.

The CDR3 nucleotides are TGTGCCAGCAGGCTTGGCGGAAACACCATATATTTT. As protein: CASRLGGNTIYF. The rearrangement links TRBV2 to TRBJ1-3; D uncertain. The germline V gene encodes CDR1 SNHLY and CDR2 FYNNEI. The CDR3 totals 12 residues. V was clipped by 6 bases and J by 4 bases, with 7 bases between them.

The rearrangement uses TRBV2 and TRBJ2-5, with TRBD2 matching 12 bases. Germline values: CDR1 SNHLY, CDR2 FYNNEI. The V gene end was trimmed by 5 bases and the J gene end by 2 bases; junction bases not matched to a gene: 3. The CDR3 sequence is 15 residues long. CDR3 nucleotides: TGTGCCAGCAGTTCGACTAGCGGGAGACAAGAGACCCAGTACTTC. Amino acids: CASSSTSGRQETQYF.

CDR3 sequence reads: CASRLGFSYTDTQYF. CDR3 bases: TGTGCCAGCAGGCTAGGGTTTTCCTACACAGATACGCAGTATTTT. The rearrangement uses TRBV11-2 and TRBJ2-3; D uncertain. CDR3 length equals 15 residues. V was pared by 6 bases and J by 2 bases, with 15 bases between. Germline V gives CDR1 SGHAT, CDR2 FQNNGV.

The gene calls are TRBV5-4 and TRBJ2-3; D perhaps matches TRBD1 (5 bases). V lost 4 bases and J lost 0, with 15 bases in between. This CDR3 is 16 amino acids long. Germline assignment: CDR1 SGHNT and CDR2 YYREEE (reference sequence). CDR3 in DNA: TGTGCCAGCAGCGCGCCCGATGGGGCTAGCACAGATACGCAGTATTTT. Protein: CASSAPDGASTDTQYF.

CDR3 DNA: TGTGCTAGTGGTTTGGGATTCCAGTCCGGGACTAGCGGGGAAATCAATGAGCAGTTCTTC. Amino acid sequence: CASGLGFQSGTSGEINEQFF. The V call is TRBV12-5, the J call TRBJ2-1; TRBD2 aligns across 13 bases. The CDR3 extends over 20 amino acids. The germline CDR1 and CDR2 sequences are LGHNT and FRNRAP. Trimming took 1 base from V and 6 from J; bases not matched to a gene: 15.

The sample holds a few counts of this clone. The V gene is TRBV5-1, the J gene TRBJ2-2; the D gene could be TRBD1 or TRBD2 (5 bases each). Germline V gives CDR1 SGHRS, CDR2 YFSETQ. Trimming took 6 bases from V and 2 from J, leaving 8 bases between them. The CDR3 is 13 amino acids. CDR3: CASKRDNTGELFF. As DNA, the CDR3 is TGCGCCAGCAAGAGGGACAACACCGGGGAGCTGTTTTTT. The full variable domain, in which reference TRBV5-1 and TRBJ2-2 provide the parts outside the CDR3, is KAGVTQTPRYLIKTRGQQVTLSCSPISGHRSVSWYQQTPGQGLQFLFEYFSETQRNKGNFPGRFSGRQFSNSRSEMNVSTLELGDSALYLCASKRDNTGELFFGEGSRLTVL.

V usage is TRBV5-8 and J usage is TRBJ2-2, with D perhaps TRBD1 (6 bases). The germline CDR1 and CDR2 sequences are SGHTS and YDEGEE. The V end lost 4 bases, the J end lost 0 bases, and 13 bases lay between the germline ends. The CDR3 extends over 16 amino acids. The CDR3, as DNA: TGTGCCAGCAGCCGAGGGGGAACCGCGAACACCGGGGAGCTGTTTTTT. Its protein is CASSRGGTANTGELFF.

This clone is a singleton in its sample. This chain uses TRBV28 with TRBJ2-1, with 10 bases aligning to TRBD1. Germline CDR1 is MDHEN and CDR2 is SYDVKM. The CDR3 runs to 14 residues. Trimming removed 5 bases from V and 8 bases from J; junction bases left unmatched: 6. The CDR3 nucleotides are TGTGCCAGCAGTCAGGGACAGGGGTGGGATGAGCAGTTCTTC. This sequence encodes CASSQGQGWDEQFF. Full variable domain (missing parts from reference TRBV28 and TRBJ2-1): DVKVTQSSRYLVKRTGEKVFLECVQDMDHENMFWYRQDPGLGLRLIYFSYDVKMKEKGDIPEGYSVSREKKERFSLILESASTNQTSMYLCASSQGQGWDEQFFGPGTRLTVL.